This is a list of T cell receptor beta chains from one sample in a study of blood T cell repertoires in COVID-19. Sequencing was performed with immunoSEQ multiplex PCR; in TCRdb, only in-frame clones are kept and a portion is missing. This table holds about 220,000 clones, approximately 90% found once. Sample: PBMCs or T cells enriched from blood (not recorded which). These receptors all stem from a woman in her 30s who had recovered from COVID-19. CDR3s include the opening cysteine and the closing phenylalanine or tryptophan. D genes are given only for firm matches. Rows may omit the clone size; those that give it use once, few, many or a size class.

D,size,V,J,DNA,CDR3
TRBD1,-,TRBV6-5,TRBJ1-1,TGTGCCAGCAGTTACCTCGGACAGGGTTTTAAAGCTTTCTTT,CASSYLGQGFKAFF
-,-,TRBV18,TRBJ2-5,TGTGCCAGCTCACCGGGGGGAAACCAAGAGACCCAGTACTTC,CASSPGGNQETQYF
TRBD1,few,TRBV7-8,TRBJ1-2,TGTGCCAGCAGCTGGTCCCGGGACAGGTTCCCTAACTATGGCTACACCTTC,CASSWSRDRFPNYGYTF
TRBD1,-,TRBV9,TRBJ1-6,TGTGCCAGCAGCGTAGACGAGGGGGCGATTTCACCCCTCCACTTT,CASSVDEGAISPLHF
TRBD1,-,TRBV19,TRBJ1-5,TGTGCCAGTAGTAAGGACAGGGTAGGTATCCAGCCCCAGCATTTT,CASSKDRVGIQPQHF
TRBD1,-,TRBV7-8,TRBJ2-5,TGTGCCAGCAGCTTAGTTGGACAGGGGGCGGTTTGGGAGACCCAGTACTTC,CASSLVGQGAVWETQYF
-,-,TRBV19,TRBJ1-2,TGTGCCAGTAGTATGGAGGGGTGGGACTATGGCTACACCTTC,CASSMEGWDYGYTF
-,-,TRBV4-1,TRBJ1-2,TGCGCCAGCAGCCAAAATTCAGGGGCCTATGGCTACACCTTC,CASSQNSGAYGYTF
-,-,TRBV13,TRBJ2-7,TGTGCCAGCAGCAGAGAAAGCTCCTACGAGCAGTACTTC,CASSRESSYEQYF
TRBD1,-,TRBV5-4,TRBJ1-2,TGTGCCAGCAGCTTGGCGGACAGGAAATTCGAAGGCTACACCTTC,CASSLADRKFEGYTF
-,-,TRBV7-3,TRBJ1-1,TGTGCCAGCAGCCTGGGACACCAGAACACTGAAGCTTTCTTT,CASSLGHQNTEAFF
TRBD1,-,TRBV6-5,TRBJ1-5,TGTGCCAGCAGCCCACAGGGGGCAAATCAGCCCCAGCATTTT,CASSPQGANQPQHF
-,-,TRBV3-1/TRBV3-2,TRBJ1-5,TGTGCCAGCAGCCAAGAGAGTTCAGGGCTTGGTCAGCCCCAGCATTTT,CASSQESSGLGQPQHF
TRBD1,-,TRBV7-3,TRBJ2-5,TGTGCCAGCAGCTTGAAAGCTGGGACAGCGGAGACCCAGTACTTC,CASSLKAGTAETQYF
-,-,TRBV19,TRBJ2-7,TGTGCCAGTAGTAGCCGGGACTACAGGGACTACGAGCAGTACTTC,CASSSRDYRDYEQYF
TRBD2,-,TRBV11-2,TRBJ2-1,TGTGCCAGCAGCTCGACTAGCGGGGGGAGCGAGCAGTTCTTC,CASSSTSGGSEQFF
-,-,TRBV5-6,TRBJ2-7,TGTGCCAGCAGCTCGGTAGGTGGGAGCGGCGAGCAGTACTTC,CASSSVGGSGEQYF
-,-,TRBV27,TRBJ1-2,TGTGCCAGCAGTTCCTTACAGTACTATGGCTACACCTTC,CASSSLQYYGYTF
TRBD2,-,TRBV24-1,TRBJ2-5,TGTGCCACCAGTGAGGGGGGGGAAGAGACCCAGTACTTC,CATSEGGEETQYF
TRBD2,-,TRBV11-3,TRBJ2-2,TGTGCCAGCAGCCCCCAAGCGGGGGGAGGTACCGGGGAGCTGTTTTTT,CASSPQAGGGTGELFF
TRBD2,-,TRBV7-2,TRBJ2-1,TGTGCCAGCAGCTTAGCGAGGACTAGCGGGGGGGGTGAGCAGTTCTTC,CASSLARTSGGGEQFF
TRBD2,-,TRBV19,TRBJ2-3,TGTGCCAGTAAAGCGGGGGGAAGCACAGATACGCAGTATTTT,CASKAGGSTDTQYF
-,-,TRBV3-1/TRBV3-2,TRBJ1-1,TGTGCCAGCAGCCAAGGTACTTGGGGCACAGAGGACACTGAAGCTTTCTTT,CASSQGTWGTEDTEAFF
TRBD2,-,TRBV27,TRBJ2-7,TGTGCCAGCAGTTGGTCCGGGACTAGCATCTACGAGCAGTACTTC,CASSWSGTSIYEQYF
-,-,TRBV3-1/TRBV3-2,TRBJ1-3,TGTGCCAGCAGCCAAGCGGGGACATCCGGAAACACCATATATTTT,CASSQAGTSGNTIYF
-,-,TRBV6-5,TRBJ2-7,TGTGCCAGCAGATATCAGGGCTCCTACGAGCAGTACTTC,CASRYQGSYEQYF